Listed below are T cell receptor beta chains from one sample, sequenced in a study of T cell repertoires in cytomegalovirus infection. TCRdb reanalysed the reads using MiXCR and keeps one entry per CDR3 protein. Here the sample spans around 300,000 distinct CDR3 sequences, around 9.5% being singletons. Sample: PBMCs. These receptors all come from a human donor in good health (CMV status not recorded). Some clones in this sample may be carry-over from other donors' samples. Each CDR3 is given without its conserved first and last residue. Rows give clone size only sometimes, using once, few, many, or a class for an expanded clone.

v_call: TRBV25-1
clone_size: few
j_call: TRBJ1-2
cdr3_aa: ASSDLPEGYT

v_call: TRBV14
clone_size: few
j_call: TRBJ2-1
cdr3_aa: ASSQRQGRDNNDEQF

v_call: TRBV19
clone_size: .
j_call: TRBJ1-2
cdr3_aa: ASSARGALYGYT

v_call: TRBV12-3/TRBV12-4
clone_size: many
j_call: TRBJ1-5
cdr3_aa: ASSPGAVGSNQPQH

v_call: TRBV6-6
clone_size: .
j_call: TRBJ1-1
cdr3_aa: ASGEGNTEAF

v_call: TRBV11-3
clone_size: .
j_call: TRBJ2-2
cdr3_aa: ASSHSRDTGELF

v_call: TRBV7-3
clone_size: .
j_call: TRBJ2-1
cdr3_aa: ASSPIAGGLSHEQF

v_call: TRBV6-2/TRBV6-3
clone_size: few
j_call: TRBJ2-5
cdr3_aa: ASRLADGRETQY

v_call: TRBV7-2
clone_size: many
j_call: TRBJ1-1
cdr3_aa: ASSLEEAGNTEAF

v_call: TRBV7-6
clone_size: many
j_call: TRBJ1-2
cdr3_aa: ASTTGTGGYGYT

v_call: TRBV6-6
clone_size: many
j_call: TRBJ2-5
cdr3_aa: ASTLRGGGETQY

v_call: TRBV12-3/TRBV12-4
clone_size: few
j_call: TRBJ2-7
cdr3_aa: ASSLGGLAVRLEGEQY

v_call: TRBV19
clone_size: .
j_call: TRBJ2-6
cdr3_aa: ASSMRGSGANVLT

v_call: TRBV19
clone_size: .
j_call: TRBJ1-5
cdr3_aa: ASSMNRQQPQH

v_call: TRBV7-6
clone_size: many
j_call: TRBJ2-5
cdr3_aa: ASSRQGIQETQY

v_call: TRBV7-2
clone_size: many
j_call: TRBJ2-3
cdr3_aa: ASSTGLAKDTQY

v_call: TRBV12-3/TRBV12-4
clone_size: many
j_call: TRBJ2-7
cdr3_aa: ASSLRLAGDYEQY

v_call: TRBV10-3
clone_size: .
j_call: TRBJ1-2
cdr3_aa: AISEDRGVYYGYT

v_call: TRBV5-6
clone_size: .
j_call: TRBJ2-1
cdr3_aa: ASSPNLGYEQF

v_call: TRBV7-9
clone_size: many
j_call: TRBJ1-6
cdr3_aa: AIRQSSYNSPLH

v_call: TRBV12-3/TRBV12-4
clone_size: many
j_call: TRBJ2-7
cdr3_aa: ASSFMGRGREQY

v_call: TRBV10-3
clone_size: many
j_call: TRBJ2-2
cdr3_aa: AISGTVGVTGELF

v_call: TRBV7-8
clone_size: few
j_call: TRBJ2-1
cdr3_aa: ASSLIAGIYNEQF

v_call: TRBV7-3
clone_size: few
j_call: TRBJ1-4
cdr3_aa: ASSHDSGPGTEKLF

v_call: TRBV20-1
clone_size: .
j_call: TRBJ1-5
cdr3_aa: SAATGGGSQPQH

v_call: TRBV28
clone_size: .
j_call: TRBJ2-3
cdr3_aa: ASYALTSGSTDTQY

v_call: TRBV25-1
clone_size: few
j_call: TRBJ1-2
cdr3_aa: ASSEYTDNYGYT

v_call: TRBV7-8
clone_size: .
j_call: TRBJ1-1
cdr3_aa: ASSLGQVPHEAF

v_call: TRBV7-2
clone_size: many
j_call: TRBJ2-1
cdr3_aa: ASSSGTGWEQF

v_call: TRBV28
clone_size: many
j_call: TRBJ1-4
cdr3_aa: ASSSRTTPNEKLF

v_call: TRBV7-2
clone_size: many
j_call: TRBJ1-3
cdr3_aa: ASSLDDSQNTIY

v_call: TRBV4-2
clone_size: few
j_call: TRBJ1-5
cdr3_aa: ASSQDLVDSNQPQH

v_call: TRBV20-1
clone_size: many
j_call: TRBJ2-1
cdr3_aa: SARGLAGDSEQF

v_call: TRBV7-9
clone_size: many
j_call: TRBJ1-1
cdr3_aa: ASSLASGTGGTEAF

v_call: TRBV19
clone_size: .
j_call: TRBJ2-1
cdr3_aa: ASSPPGTTIRSEQF

v_call: TRBV12-3/TRBV12-4
clone_size: few
j_call: TRBJ1-1
cdr3_aa: ASSLIAGVNTEAF

v_call: TRBV29-1
clone_size: many
j_call: TRBJ1-2
cdr3_aa: SAGTGENYGYT

v_call: TRBV7-3
clone_size: many
j_call: TRBJ2-1
cdr3_aa: ASSLMALDSYNEQF